This entry lists 27 T cell receptor beta chains sequenced from one sample in a study of blood T cells in healthy people across ages. A second PCR of roughly 7 to 11 cycles used a sample-barcoded 5' primer and a J-beta primer mix. TCRdb reprocessed the 5' RACE reads via MiXCR and lists one record per CDR3 protein. In the table there are 590,000 or so distinct CDR3 sequences, around 31% of which are singletons. Sequencing used blood. The receptors shown here come from an elderly woman in good health.

This clonotype appeared many times. This chain uses TRBV4-2 with TRBJ1-1; perhaps TRBD1 as D (5 bases). This CDR3 is built from 15 residues. V lost 0 bases, J lost 5 bases, and 13 bases lay in between. CDR1 and CDR2 from the germline V gene are LGHNA and YNFKEQ. CDR3 DNA: TGTGCCAGCAGCCAAGATGCGGCCGGGGGTACTGAAGCTTTCTTT. Amino acids: CASSQDAAGGTEAFF.

This clonotype was counted at least ten times. This sequence joins TRBV18 and TRBJ2-3; maybe TRBD1 (5 bases). CDR1 and CDR2 (germline): KGHSH, LQKENI. The CDR3 is made up of 14 amino acids. The V end was cut by 2 bases, the J end by 2 bases, with 8 bases between. CDR3 region: CASSPDSPTDTQYF. CDR3 nucleotide sequence: TGTGCCAGCTCACCAGACAGTCCCACAGATACGCAGTATTTT. The full variable domain, rest sourced from reference TRBV18 and TRBJ2-3, is NAGVMQNPRHLVRRRGQEARLRCSPMKGHSHVYWYRQLPEEGLKFMVYLQKENIIDESGMPKERFSAEFPKEGPSILRIQQVVRGDSAAYFCASSPDSPTDTQYFGPGTRLTVL.

The table lists this clonotype with many counts. V usage is TRBV12-3 or TRBV12-4 and J usage is TRBJ2-7; possibly TRBD1 or TRBD2 for D (5 bases each). V was clipped by 10 bases and J by 5 bases, with 21 bases between them. The CDR3 contains 14 residues. The CDR3 bases are TGTGCCACCCAGGTGAGGGGACGCGCTCACGAGCAGTACTTC. As protein: CATQVRGRAHEQYF.

The rearrangement joins TRBV6-4 to TRBJ2-5, with D possibly TRBD2 on 6 matching bases. TRBJ2-7 explains the end of the DNA better; the J call may be wrong. This CDR3 comprises 13 residues. CDR1 is MRHNA, CDR2 SNTAGT, per germline. The CDR3 DNA reads TGTGCCAGCAGTGCGGAGGGGTACAACGAGCAGTACTTC. Translated, it gives CASSAEGYNEQYF.

This clonotype was seen repeatedly, ten times or more. The chain employs TRBV7-2 and TRBJ1-6, with a possible D match to TRBD1 (6 bases). The CDR3 length is 14 residues. In germline, CDR1 is SGHTA, CDR2 FQGNSA. Trimming left V 1 base short and J 9 bases short, with 10 bases between. Here the CDR3 DNA reads TGTGCCAGCAGCTTAGGACAGGTCGCTTCACCCCTCCACTTT. It is translated as CASSLGQVASPLHF.

This clonotype occurred many times. This rearrangement joins TRBV9 to TRBJ2-7; D is uncertain. Trimming left V 2 bases short and J 3 bases short, with 15 bases between. The CDR3 covers 15 residues. Germline CDR1 and CDR2: SGDLS and YYNGEE. CDR3 DNA: TGTGCCAGCAGCGTCGCTGCTGGGGTGGGCTACGAGCAGTACTTC. It translates to CASSVAAGVGYEQYF.

This clonotype has more than one count but fewer than ten. J is TRBJ1-1 and V is TRBV7-6; no firm D call. This CDR3 is built from 13 residues. The germline V gene encodes CDR1 SGHVS and CDR2 FNYEAQ. The V and J ends lost 1 base and 8 bases respectively, with 11 bases between them. CDR3 sequence reads: CASSLGRAGEAFF. The CDR3, as DNA: TGTGCCAGCAGCTTAGGAAGGGCCGGGGAAGCTTTCTTT.

The V call is TRBV12-3 or TRBV12-4, the J call TRBJ1-1; TRBD1 might be the D (6 bases). With 6 bases removed from V and 0 bases from J, the gap between germline ends came to 14 bases. This CDR3 has 15 residues. The chain's CDR3 is CASSRQVFMNTEAFF. CDR3 DNA sequence: TGTGCCAGCAGCCGACAGGTTTTTATGAACACTGAAGCTTTCTTT.

This clonotype was observed a handful of times. V is TRBV2 and J is TRBJ1-5; D call uncertain. This CDR3 comprises 14 residues. V lost 5 bases and J lost 4, with 12 bases in between. Germline lookup yields CDR1 SNHLY and CDR2 FYNNEI. The DNA for the CDR3 is TGTGCCAGCAGTTCCTCTAAGGCGAATCAGCCCCAGCATTTT. Encoded protein: CASSSSKANQPQHF.

V usage is TRBV6-1 and J usage is TRBJ1-4; D gene unclear. CDR1 and CDR2 (germline): MNHNS, SASEGT. CDR3 length: 11 residues. The germline V and J ends were trimmed by 6 bases and 14 bases, with 13 bases remaining between them. The CDR3 bases are TGTGCCAGCAGCTGGAAAGGGAAGCTGTTTTTT. It yields the protein CASSWKGKLFF.

The chain couples TRBV4-2 to TRBJ2-7, with 15 bases matching TRBD2. With 4 bases clipped from V and 0 bases from J, the junction kept 13 bases outside the gene matches. Germline lookup yields CDR1 LGHNA and CDR2 YNFKEQ. There are 20 residues in the CDR3. The CDR3 sequence: CASSPSLGTSGRTSSYEQYF. For the CDR3, the DNA is TGTGCCAGCAGCCCATCACTTGGGACTAGCGGGAGGACGAGCTCCTACGAGCAGTACTTC.

This clonotype occurred many times. This rearrangement joins TRBV7-2 to TRBJ1-5; no reliable D call. This CDR3 is 13 amino acids long. V was trimmed by 0 bases and J by 2 bases, leaving 2 bases between them. CDR1 and CDR2 from the germline V gene are SGHTA and FQGNSA. This CDR3 reads CASSLARNQPQHF. CDR3 DNA: TGTGCCAGCAGCTTAGCCCGCAATCAGCCCCAGCATTTT. The entire variable domain, with the rest obtained from reference TRBV7-2 and TRBJ1-5, is as follows: GAGVSQSPSNKVTEKGKDVELRCDPISGHTALYWYRQSLGQGLEFLIYFQGNSAPDKSGLPSDRFSAERTGGSVSTLTIQRTQQEDSAVYLCASSLARNQPQHFGDGTRLSIL.

The chain combines TRBV7-2 with TRBJ2-6, with D unresolved. The CDR3 spans 16 residues. Between the trimmed V and J ends, which lost 4 bases and 0 bases, there was a span of 10 bases. Germline V gives CDR1 SGHTA, CDR2 FQGNSA. In DNA, the CDR3 is TGTGCCAGCAGCTCACAACCCCACTCTGGGGCCAACGTCCTGACTTTC. Protein: CASSSQPHSGANVLTF.

Turning to this clonotype: This may be a read error, as it is one base from a much larger clone. The V gene is TRBV6-1, the J gene TRBJ2-1; D possibly matches TRBD1 or TRBD2 (5 bases each). Trimming cost V 6 bases and J 9 bases, with 24 bases left between them. The CDR3 length is 16 residues. Germline CDR1 MNHNS, CDR2 SASEGT. CDR3: CASRPRGREWSGEQFF. The CDR3 DNA sequence: TGTGCCAGCAGGCCACGGGGCAGGGAATGGAGCGGTGAGCAGTTCTTC.

The J gene is TRBJ1-4, the V gene TRBV19; D remains ambiguous. The germline V gene encodes CDR1 LNHDA and CDR2 SQIVND (reference sequence). This CDR3 has 13 amino acids. V was cut by 5 bases and J by 7 bases, with 11 bases left in between. CDR3 sequence (DNA): TGTGCCAGTAGTCCGGTGACGGGTGAAAAACTGTTTTTT. It encodes CASSPVTGEKLFF.

This clonotype was seen more than once but under ten times. The rearrangement links TRBV27 to TRBJ1-2; 12 bases fit TRBD1. In germline, CDR1 is MNHEY, CDR2 SMNVEV (reference sequence). This CDR3 contains 17 residues. The junction had 4 bases not matched to a gene; V was cut back by 2 bases and J by 0 bases. CDR3 region: CASSLGTGGASNYGYTF. DNA for the CDR3: TGTGCCAGCAGTTTAGGGACAGGGGGCGCGTCTAACTATGGCTACACCTTC.

This clonotype has a count of ten or more. The chain uses TRBV15 and TRBJ2-1; the D is unclear. CDR1 is LNHNV and CDR2 is YYDKDF in the germline V gene (reference sequence). The CDR3 contains 14 residues. V gave up 3 bases and J gave up 5 bases, with 11 bases separating them. The CDR3 region is CATSRLMDDNEQFF. As DNA, the CDR3 is TGTGCCACCAGCAGGCTAATGGATGACAATGAGCAGTTCTTC.

In its sample, this clonotype was seen many times. This sequence joins TRBV5-1 and TRBJ2-7, with 10 bases aligning to TRBD1. J was trimmed by 4 bases and V by 0 bases; bases with no gene match: 4. CDR1 is SGHRS and CDR2 is YFSETQ in the germline V gene. This CDR3 has 15 amino acids. This chain's CDR3 is CASSLEVGQGYEQYF. The CDR3 nucleotides read TGCGCCAGCAGCTTGGAGGTGGGACAGGGGTACGAGCAGTACTTC.

The chain joins TRBV5-1 to TRBJ1-2; D may be TRBD1 (6 bases). Germline assignment: CDR1 SGHRS and CDR2 YFSETQ. Trimming took off 0 bases at V and 8 bases at J, with 11 bases between the two ends. CDR3 size: 13 residues. CDR3 in DNA: TGCGCCAGCAGCTTGGTGGCAGGGGAAGGCTACACCTTC. Translating gives CASSLVAGEGYTF.

This clonotype has just a few counts. The rearrangement uses TRBV2 and TRBJ2-7, with D possibly called TRBD1 or TRBD2 (7 bases each). V lost 7 bases to trimming and J lost 2 bases, with 15 bases between them. This CDR3 is built from 14 residues. CDR1 is SNHLY, CDR2 FYNNEI, per germline. For the CDR3, the DNA is TGTGCCAGCACAGGGGGAGGGGGAGCCTACGAGCAGTACTTC. Its translation is CASTGGGGAYEQYF.

This clonotype appeared many times. This sequence joins TRBV5-6 and TRBJ2-5, with TRBD1 matching 9 bases. The CDR3 extends over 15 amino acids. The germline CDR1 and CDR2 sequences are SGHDT and YYEEEE. The J segment lost 1 base and the V segment lost 4 bases, leaving 5 bases of the junction unmatched. The CDR3 sequence: CASSQGGQGQETQYF. The CDR3 DNA reads TGTGCCAGCAGCCAGGGGGGACAGGGCCAAGAGACCCAGTACTTC.

This clonotype was seen ten or more times. This chain connects TRBV6-6 to TRBJ2-5, with D tentatively TRBD1 or TRBD2 (6 bases each). CDR3 size: 13 residues. The V end lost 4 bases, the J end lost 4 bases, and 10 bases lay between the germline ends. Germline V gene data show CDR1 as MNHNY and CDR2 as SVGAGI (reference sequence). This CDR3 is CASSSGARETQYF. As DNA, the CDR3 is TGTGCCAGCAGTTCGGGGGCGCGAGAGACCCAGTACTTC.

CDR3 coding DNA: TGTGCCAGCAGCTCCGACGGGGGGACAGATACGCAGTATTTT. This translates into CASSSDGGTDTQYF. V usage is TRBV7-2 and J usage is TRBJ2-3; 7 bases map to TRBD2. The CDR3 sequence is 14 residues long. Germline lookup yields CDR1 SGHTA and CDR2 FQGNSA. Trimming at V came to 4 bases and at J to 3 bases, leaving 4 bases not matched to a gene.

This chain connects TRBV5-4 to TRBJ2-1; TRBD2 agrees at 13 bases. Germline CDR1 is SGHNT and CDR2 is YYREEE (reference sequence). J gave up 12 bases and V 1 base, and 7 bases lay outside the gene matches. The CDR3 runs 15 residues. This chain's CDR3 is CASSLTSGGAMGQFF. CDR3 coding DNA: TGTGCCAGCAGCTTGACTAGCGGGGGGGCCATGGGGCAGTTCTTC.

This clonotype was detected ten times or more. The rearrangement uses TRBV20-1 and TRBJ2-7; D gene uncertain. Germline V lookup: CDR1 DFQATT, CDR2 SNEGSKA (reference sequence). The CDR3 consists of 15 residues. V shed 0 bases and J shed 0 bases, with 12 bases lying between them. Here the CDR3 DNA reads TGCAGTGCTAGAGATGGTAGTCGCAACTCCTACGAGCAGTACTTC. Translating it yields CSARDGSRNSYEQYF.

The V and J genes are TRBV2 and TRBJ1-1, with a weak D call TRBD1 (5 bases). This CDR3 has 15 amino acids. V was trimmed by 1 base and J by 3 bases, leaving 12 bases between them. Germline V gene sequence: CDR1 SNHLY, CDR2 FYNNEI. CDR3 nucleotides: TGTGCCAGCAGTGAAGAATCTGGGGACTACACTGAAGCTTTCTTT. Translating it yields CASSEESGDYTEAFF.

Note on this clonotype: With a much larger clone just one base away, this may be a read error. V gene TRBV27 combines with J gene TRBJ2-3; 8 nucleotides line up with TRBD2. Germline V gene sequence: CDR1 MNHEY, CDR2 SMNVEV (reference sequence). The J segment lost 1 base and the V segment lost 6 bases, leaving 3 bases of the junction unmatched. The CDR3 covers 14 residues. Here the CDR3 reads CASRLLAGTDTQYF. The CDR3 region has the DNA TGTGCCAGCAGGTTACTAGCGGGCACAGATACGCAGTATTTT.